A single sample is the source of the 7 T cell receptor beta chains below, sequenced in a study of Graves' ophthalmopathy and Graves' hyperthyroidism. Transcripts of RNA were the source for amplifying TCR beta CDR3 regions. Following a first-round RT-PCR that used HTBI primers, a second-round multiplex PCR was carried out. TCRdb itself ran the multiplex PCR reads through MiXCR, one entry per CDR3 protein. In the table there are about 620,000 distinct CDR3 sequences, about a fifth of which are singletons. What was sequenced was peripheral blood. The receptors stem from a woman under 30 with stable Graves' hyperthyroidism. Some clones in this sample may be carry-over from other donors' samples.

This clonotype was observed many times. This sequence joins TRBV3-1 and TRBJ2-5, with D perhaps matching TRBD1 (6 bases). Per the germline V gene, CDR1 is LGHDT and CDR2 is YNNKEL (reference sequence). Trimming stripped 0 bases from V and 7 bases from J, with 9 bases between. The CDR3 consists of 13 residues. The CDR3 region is CASSQDKGVTQYF. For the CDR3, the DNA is TGTGCCAGCAGCCAAGATAAGGGGGTGACCCAGTACTTC.

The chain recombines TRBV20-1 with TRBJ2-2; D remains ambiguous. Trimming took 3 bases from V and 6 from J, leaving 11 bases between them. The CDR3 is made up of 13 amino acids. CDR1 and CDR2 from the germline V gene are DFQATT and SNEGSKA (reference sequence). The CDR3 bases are TGCAGTGCTAGTGATCCGGGCTCCGGGGAGCTGTTTTTT. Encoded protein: CSASDPGSGELFF.

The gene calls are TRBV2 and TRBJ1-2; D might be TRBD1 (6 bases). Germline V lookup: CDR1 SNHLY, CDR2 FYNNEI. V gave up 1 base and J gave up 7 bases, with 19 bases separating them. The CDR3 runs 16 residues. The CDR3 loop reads CASSEDGGPSLTGYTF. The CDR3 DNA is TGTGCCAGCAGTGAAGATGGGGGCCCCTCCCTTACTGGCTACACCTTC.

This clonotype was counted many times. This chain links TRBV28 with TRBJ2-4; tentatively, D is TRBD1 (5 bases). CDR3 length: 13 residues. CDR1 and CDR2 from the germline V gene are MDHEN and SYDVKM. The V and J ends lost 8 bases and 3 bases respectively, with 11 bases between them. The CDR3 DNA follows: TGTGCCAGCCAGACAGCCAACAAAAACATTCAGTACTTC. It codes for CASQTANKNIQYF.

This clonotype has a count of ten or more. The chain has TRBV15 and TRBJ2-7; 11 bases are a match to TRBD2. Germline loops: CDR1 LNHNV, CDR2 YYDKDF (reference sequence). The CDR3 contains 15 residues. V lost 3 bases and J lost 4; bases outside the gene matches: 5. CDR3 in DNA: TGTGCCACCAGCAGCGAAACTAGCGGGAGTTACGAGCAGTACTTC. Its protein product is CATSSETSGSYEQYF. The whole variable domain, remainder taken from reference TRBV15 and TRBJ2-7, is DAMVIQNPRYQVTQFGKPVTLSCSQTLNHNVMYWYQQKSSQAPKLLFHYYDKDFNNEADTPDNFQSRRPNTSFCFLDIRSPGLGDTAMYLCATSSETSGSYEQYFGPGTRLTVT.

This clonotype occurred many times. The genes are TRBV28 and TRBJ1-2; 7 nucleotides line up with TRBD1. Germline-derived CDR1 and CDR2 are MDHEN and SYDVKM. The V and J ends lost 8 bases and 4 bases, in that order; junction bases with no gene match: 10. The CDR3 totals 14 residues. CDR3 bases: TGTGCCAGCGTCCACGACAGGGATATCTATGGCTACACCTTC. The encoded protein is CASVHDRDIYGYTF.

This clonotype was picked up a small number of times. CDR3 amino acids: CASRLGNTGELFF. The CDR3 DNA sequence: TGTGCCAGCAGATTAGGGAACACCGGGGAGCTGTTTTTT. This rearrangement joins TRBV2 to TRBJ2-2, with D hard to call. The CDR3 loop spans 13 amino acids. V shed 6 bases and J shed 1 base, with 6 bases lying between them. Per germline, CDR1 SNHLY and CDR2 FYNNEI.